These 32 T cell receptor beta chains came from one sample sequenced in a study of blood T cell repertoires in COVID-19. Here immunoSEQ multiplex PCR was the method, and the copy in TCRdb shows in-frame clones only, minus some. Here the sample spans about 290,000 clones, roughly 85% being singletons. Material for sequencing was peripheral blood. These receptor sequences come from a woman in her 30s with active or convalescent COVID-19.

This sequence joins TRBV10-3 and TRBJ1-4, with 7 bases lining up with TRBD1. Trimming cost V 3 bases and J 6 bases; bases outside gene matches: 4. Germline V gene data show CDR1 as ENHRY and CDR2 as SYGVKD. This CDR3 comprises 14 residues. DNA for the CDR3: TGTGCCATCAGTGATAGGGGGCCCCATGAAAAACTGTTTTTT. This encodes CAISDRGPHEKLFF.

The table lists this clone with a few counts. The J gene is TRBJ1-2, the V gene TRBV6-2 or TRBV6-3; maybe TRBD1 (5 bases). V lost 6 bases to trimming and J lost 4 bases, with 9 bases between them. CDR3 length: 12 residues. CDR1 MNHEY and CDR2 SVGEGT come from the germline V gene. The CDR3 nucleotides are TGTGCCAGCAGCCCGACAGCCTATGGCTACACCTTC. Translation gives CASSPTAYGYTF.

This clone was recorded once. The V gene is TRBV19, the J gene TRBJ1-1; 7 bases map to TRBD1. V was clipped by 5 bases and J by 5 bases; unmatched bases: 11. CDR3 length: 15 amino acids. CDR1 LNHDA and CDR2 SQIVND come from the germline V gene (reference sequence). The CDR3 nucleotides are TGTGCCAGTAGTCCACGACAGGGAGTAGAAACTGAAGCTTTCTTT. It codes for CASSPRQGVETEAFF.

This chain links TRBV3-1 (or the pseudogene TRBV3-2) with TRBJ1-2; 7 nucleotides line up with TRBD1. Germline CDR1 reads LGHDT; CDR2 reads YNNKEL (reference sequence). The CDR3 spans 15 residues. J lost 0 bases, V lost 4 bases, and 5 bases had no gene match. The CDR3 loop reads CASSPRDRTNYGYTF. DNA of the CDR3: TGTGCCAGCAGCCCCCGGGACAGAACTAACTATGGCTACACCTTC.

Here the CDR3 DNA reads TGTGCCAGCAGCGCCGGAGCAACCGCGTACTTC. Residues: CASSAGATAYF. The V gene is TRBV9, the J gene TRBJ2-7, with D unresolved. The CDR3 consists of 11 residues. Looked up from germline, CDR1 is SGDLS and CDR2 is YYNGEE. V dropped 3 bases and J dropped 12 bases, with 13 bases sitting between them.

The chain combines TRBV30 with TRBJ2-7, with D maybe TRBD1 (6 bases). The V end was cut by 0 bases, the J end by 6 bases, with 9 bases between. This CDR3 is 12 amino acids long. The germline V gene has CDR1 GTSNPN and CDR2 SVGIG (reference sequence). Here the CDR3 reads CAWSVWGREQYF. The CDR3 DNA follows: TGTGCCTGGAGTGTCTGGGGGCGCGAGCAGTACTTC. Full variable domain (outside the CDR3, taken from reference TRBV30 and TRBJ2-7): SQTIHQWPATLVQPVGSPLSLECTVEGTSNPNLYWYRQAAGRGLQLLFYSVGIGQISSEVPQNLSASRPQDRQFILSSKKLLLSDSGFYLCAWSVWGREQYFGPGTRLTVT.

The CDR3 spells CASSQDRGAGGRGFGELFF. In DNA form, the CDR3 reads TGCGCCAGCAGCCAAGATCGAGGAGCGGGGGGGCGAGGTTTCGGGGAGCTGTTTTTT. The genes are TRBV4-1 and TRBJ2-2; 10 nucleotides align to TRBD2. The junction had 14 bases not matched to a gene; V was cut back by 0 bases and J by 7 bases. This CDR3 is built from 19 residues. Per germline, CDR1 MGHRA and CDR2 YSYEKL.

V is TRBV5-4 and J is TRBJ2-1; tentatively, D is TRBD1 (5 bases). CDR1 and CDR2 from the germline V gene are SGHNT and YYREEE (reference sequence). This CDR3 spans 13 amino acids. V lost 4 bases and J lost 6, with 11 bases in between. CDR3 sequence (DNA): TGTGCCAGCAGCCCGAGACAGCCCAATGAGCAGTTCTTC. Protein product: CASSPRQPNEQFF.

The chain uses TRBV29-1 and TRBJ2-7; 9 bases match TRBD1. Germline lookup yields CDR1 SQVTM and CDR2 ANQGSEA. This CDR3 comprises 15 residues. V shed 5 bases, J shed 3 bases, and the junction held 11 bases outside the gene matches. The CDR3 DNA sequence: TGCAGCGTTCCGGGACAGGGAACCAACTACTACGAGCAGTACTTC. It is translated as CSVPGQGTNYYEQYF.

The rearrangement links TRBV5-6 to TRBJ2-3, with TRBD1 matching 7 bases. Germline CDR1 reads SGHDT; CDR2 reads YYEEEE. Unmatched junction bases numbered 12, after V lost 3 bases and J lost 2 bases. The CDR3 consists of 17 residues. The CDR3 spells CASSSYIRQGITDTQYF. DNA of the CDR3: TGTGCCAGCAGCTCTTACATTCGACAGGGAATCACAGATACGCAGTATTTT.

V and J are TRBV18 and TRBJ1-6; 12 positions agree with TRBD1. J was trimmed by 9 bases and V by 6 bases; bases with no gene match: 9. This CDR3 comprises 16 residues. CDR1 and CDR2 from the germline V gene are KGHSH and LQKENI. CDR3 nucleotides: TGTGCCAGCTCGGGCCGGGGACAGGGGGCGAGTTCACCCCTCCACTTT. This codes for CASSGRGQGASSPLHF.

This rearrangement joins TRBV19 to TRBJ1-4, with D perhaps TRBD1 (6 bases). The CDR3 is 14 residues long. The germline V gene has CDR1 LNHDA and CDR2 SQIVND (reference sequence). The ends were cut back, 4 bases at V and 7 bases at J, with 13 bases in the middle. The CDR3 bases are TGTGCCAGTAGTAGTACAGGGAAGAGTGAAAAACTGTTTTTT. This codes for CASSSTGKSEKLFF.

The chain links TRBV2 to TRBJ2-1, with D possibly TRBD2 on 6 matching bases. The CDR3 loop spans 14 amino acids. In germline, CDR1 is SNHLY, CDR2 FYNNEI. Trimming took off 6 bases at V and 0 bases at J, with 9 bases between the two ends. The CDR3 DNA is TGTGCCAGCAGGGCGGGGAGCTCCTACAATGAGCAGTTCTTC. This translates into CASRAGSSYNEQFF.

CDR3 region: CASRDRGYQPQHF. For the CDR3, the DNA is TGTGCCAGCAGGGACAGGGGATATCAGCCCCAGCATTTT. The chain links TRBV28 to TRBJ1-5; 9 nucleotides agree with TRBD1. The CDR3 spans 13 residues. Germline loops: CDR1 MDHEN, CDR2 SYDVKM. V was clipped by 6 bases and J by 5 bases; unmatched bases: 2.

As regards this clone: Other nucleotide sequences in the sample specify the same CDR3. This chain links TRBV6-5 with TRBJ1-5; 8 bases agree with TRBD1. The germline gives CDR1 MNHEY, CDR2 SVGAGI. The ends lost 5 bases at V and 4 bases at J; junction bases unmatched: 4. This CDR3 has 14 residues. In nucleotides, the CDR3 is TGTGCCAGCAGTCCAACAGGGGGGAATCAGCCCCAGCATTTT. Encoded protein: CASSPTGGNQPQHF.

The rearrangement uses TRBV7-8 and TRBJ1-1; D call uncertain. CDR1 is SGHVS and CDR2 is FQNEAQ in the germline V gene. V was trimmed by 1 base and J by 4 bases, leaving 7 bases between them. This CDR3 has 13 residues. In DNA, the CDR3 is TGTGCCAGCAGCTTAGGTCTCGGCACTGAAGCTTTCTTT. Amino acids: CASSLGLGTEAFF.

This clone showed up just a few times. The rearrangement links TRBV7-9 to TRBJ1-6; TRBD1 is a possible D gene (5 bases). CDR3 length: 14 residues. Germline CDR1 is SEHNR and CDR2 is FQNEAQ (reference sequence). V was pared by 2 bases and J by 6 bases, with 8 bases between. The CDR3 DNA follows: TGTGCCAGCAGCTTATCGGGGGTTAATTCACCCCTCCACTTT. This encodes CASSLSGVNSPLHF.

This clone was detected only a few times. The V and J genes are TRBV14 and TRBJ2-7, with a possible D match to TRBD2 (5 bases). Trimming cost V 4 bases and J 3 bases, with 13 bases left between them. The CDR3 has 14 amino acids. CDR1 SGHDN and CDR2 FVKESK come from the germline V gene. CDR3 DNA sequence: TGTGCCAGCAGCCCTCTAAAGAGGGTCTACGAGCAGTACTTC. Translation: CASSPLKRVYEQYF.

The V call is TRBV5-1, the J call TRBJ2-3; 10 nucleotides agree with TRBD2. The CDR3 runs 16 residues. Losses at the gene ends were 3 bases for V and 3 bases for J; bases not matched to a gene: 7. The germline CDR1 and CDR2 sequences are SGHRS and YFSETQ. The CDR3 DNA reads as TGCGCCAGCAGCTCAGCTCTAGCGGGGGTTACAGATACGCAGTATTTT. Amino acids: CASSSALAGVTDTQYF.

V usage is TRBV5-1 and J usage is TRBJ1-6; D may be TRBD1 (6 bases). The CDR3 totals 16 residues. V was cut by 0 bases and J by 10 bases, with 17 bases left in between. CDR1 is SGHRS, CDR2 YFSETQ, per germline. CDR3 DNA sequence: TGCGCCAGCAGCTTGGGAGAACAGGGAGTTTGGTCACCCCTCCACTTT. Its protein product is CASSLGEQGVWSPLHF. Full variable domain (outside the CDR3, taken from reference TRBV5-1 and TRBJ1-6): KAGVTQTPRYLIKTRGQQVTLSCSPISGHRSVSWYQQTPGQGLQFLFEYFSETQRNKGNFPGRFSGRQFSNSRSEMNVSTLELGDSALYLCASSLGEQGVWSPLHFGNGTRLTVT.

The chain carries TRBV19 and TRBJ1-5; 9 nucleotides match TRBD1. V trimming: 5 bases; J trimming: 3 bases; junction bases outside the gene matches: 11. CDR3 length: 17 residues. Germline-derived CDR1 and CDR2 are LNHDA and SQIVND (reference sequence). The CDR3, as DNA: TGTGCCAGTAGTTCCGGGACAGGGACTCGGACCAATCAGCCCCAGCATTTT. Residues: CASSSGTGTRTNQPQHF.

This chain joins TRBV4-1 and TRBJ1-4; 8 bases map to TRBD1. CDR1 MGHRA and CDR2 YSYEKL come from the germline V gene. V gave up 4 bases and J gave up 6 bases; unmatched junction bases: 4. The CDR3 covers 14 residues. The CDR3 protein is CASSLQQGDEKLFF. CDR3 DNA sequence: TGCGCCAGCAGCCTCCAACAGGGGGATGAAAAACTGTTTTTT.

The rearrangement links TRBV6-5 to TRBJ1-2, with a tentative D call TRBD1 (6 bases). Germline assignment: CDR1 MNHEY and CDR2 SVGAGI. Deletions cut 6 bases from V and 4 bases from J, with 21 bases between. The CDR3 has 16 amino acids. CDR3: CASSYRRGGIGYGYTF. The CDR3 DNA sequence: TGTGCCAGCAGCTACAGGAGGGGGGGCATAGGCTATGGCTACACCTTC.

This chain uses TRBV5-1 with TRBJ2-2; tentatively, D is TRBD1 (7 bases). The germline V gene encodes CDR1 SGHRS and CDR2 YFSETQ. The CDR3 has 15 residues. V lost 4 bases and J lost 1, with 11 bases in between. DNA of the CDR3: TGCGCCAGCAGCGCCCAGGGGGGGAACACCGGGGAGCTGTTTTTT. Residues: CASSAQGGNTGELFF. Full variable domain (missing parts from reference TRBV5-1 and TRBJ2-2): KAGVTQTPRYLIKTRGQQVTLSCSPISGHRSVSWYQQTPGQGLQFLFEYFSETQRNKGNFPGRFSGRQFSNSRSEMNVSTLELGDSALYLCASSAQGGNTGELFFGEGSRLTVL.

The chain employs TRBV7-8 and TRBJ1-3; perhaps TRBD1 as D (6 bases). The CDR3 runs to 13 residues. The V gene lost 5 bases and the J gene lost 9 bases, with 14 bases spanning the gap. Germline lookup yields CDR1 SGHVS and CDR2 FQNEAQ. CDR3 loop: CASSNKQGVTIYF. The CDR3 coding sequence is TGTGCCAGCAGCAACAAACAGGGAGTCACCATATATTTT.

The rearrangement uses TRBV30 and TRBJ1-2, with D perhaps TRBD1 (5 bases). This CDR3 has 13 residues. Deletions cut 3 bases from V and 4 bases from J, with 12 bases between. The germline gives CDR1 GTSNPN, CDR2 SVGIG (reference sequence). For the CDR3, the DNA is TGTGCCTGGAGGGTCGGGGGAACCTATGGCTACACCTTC. This sequence encodes CAWRVGGTYGYTF.

Only a few counts were recorded for this clone. In the same sample, other DNA sequences code for this CDR3. This chain connects TRBV18 to TRBJ2-7; maybe TRBD1 (6 bases). The CDR3 is made up of 13 amino acids. Trimming removed 3 bases from V and 1 base from J, with 7 bases in between. The V gene's germline CDR1 is KGHSH and CDR2 LQKENI. CDR3 DNA: TGTGCCAGCTCACCCGGACAGTCCTACGAGCAGTACTTC. This gives the protein CASSPGQSYEQYF.

The chain recombines TRBV19 with TRBJ1-3; TRBD1 agrees at 7 bases. From germline, CDR1 is LNHDA and CDR2 SQIVND (reference sequence). Unmatched junction bases numbered 4, after V lost 5 bases and J lost 0 bases. There are 15 residues in the CDR3. CDR3 sequence: CASSPTGDSGNTIYF. DNA for the CDR3: TGTGCCAGTAGTCCCACAGGGGACTCTGGAAACACCATATATTTT. Based on the CDR3 plus reference TRBV19 and TRBJ1-3, the full variable domain is DGGITQSPKYLFRKEGQNVTLSCEQNLNHDAMYWYRQDPGQGLRLIYYSQIVNDFQKGDIAEGYSVSREKKESFPLTVTSAQKNPTAFYLCASSPTGDSGNTIYFGEGSWLTVV.

The rearrangement joins TRBV5-1 to TRBJ2-3, with D possibly being TRBD2 (6 bases). The germline V gene encodes CDR1 SGHRS and CDR2 YFSETQ. This CDR3 has 15 amino acids. Trimming left V 1 base short and J 0 bases short, with 9 bases between. CDR3 protein: CASSLTSPSTDTQYF. CDR3 DNA sequence: TGCGCCAGCAGCTTGACTAGCCCTAGCACAGATACGCAGTATTTT.

The V call is TRBV15, the J call TRBJ2-3; 8 bases are shared with TRBD1. CDR3 length: 16 residues. The V gene end was trimmed by 0 bases and the J gene end by 3 bases; junction bases not matched to a gene: 5. Germline V CDR1 and CDR2: LNHNV, YYDKDF (reference sequence). The CDR3 here is CATSREGRGRTDTQYF. CDR3 nucleotides: TGTGCCACCAGCAGAGAAGGCAGGGGGCGAACAGATACGCAGTATTTT.

This clone was observed once. This CDR3 is CASSPGQGAYEQYF. In DNA form, the CDR3 reads TGTGCCAGCTCACCCGGGCAGGGGGCGTACGAGCAGTACTTC. This chain connects TRBV18 to TRBJ2-7; 8 bases are shared with TRBD1. Per the germline V gene, CDR1 is KGHSH and CDR2 is LQKENI. The V segment lost 3 bases and the J segment 4 bases; nucleotides outside the gene matches: 5. The length of the CDR3 is 14 residues.

This clone occurred a few times. V usage is TRBV4-3 and J usage is TRBJ1-2; maybe TRBD1 (5 bases). The CDR3 totals 16 residues. Germline V gene sequence: CDR1 LGHNA, CDR2 YSLEER. V dropped 0 bases and J dropped 1 base, with 12 bases sitting between them. CDR3 residues: CASSQELGQGNYGYTF. CDR3 coding DNA: TGCGCCAGCAGCCAAGAACTGGGGCAGGGTAACTATGGCTACACCTTC.